This TCR beta chain was sequenced for a study of T cells in Graves' hyperthyroidism and ophthalmopathy. Study-wide results and limits: Progression to ophthalmopathy was predicted a median of about 6.6 months early.

Diagnoses were established using clinical symptoms, serum thyroxine and TRAb, thyroid ultrasound and orbital computed tomography. The PBMCs were sourced from fresh peripheral blood (approximately 9.6 ml). Trimming took off 0 bases at V and 9 bases at J, with 15 bases between the two ends. Germline loops: CDR1 SGHRS, CDR2 YFSETQ. CDR3 length: 14 amino acids. Amplification yielded TCR beta CDR3 regions, with RNA transcripts as the source. TCR CDR3 regions were first amplified by RT-PCR with HTBI primers. Each CDR3 protein is one row after TCRdb ran MiXCR on the multiplex PCR reads. The sample records fewer than 300,000 distinct CDR3 sequences, less than 30% being singletons. This clonotype occurred many times. Its antigen is not identified.

This TCR was recovered from a man in his forties or fifties with Graves' hyperthyroidism that later progressed to Graves' ophthalmopathy. The chain employs TRBV5-1 and TRBJ2-5; no clear D. Sequenced: blood. The CDR3 here is CASSLDLIFGPQYF. The CDR3 bases are TGCGCCAGCAGCTTGGATTTGATTTTCGGTCCCCAGTACTTC.